Described below is a single TCR beta chain sequence and its context. It lacks a known antigen. Base qualities are missing; no much larger clone stands one base away. Clipping removes 3 bases from V and 6 bases from J, with 4 as the unmatched junction base count. Taken from cysteine to phenylalanine, the CDR3 has 16 residues. Only the CDR3 part of the read is kept: 48 bases, read in frame from the first base. Reading the germline V gene gives CDR1 KGHSH and CDR2 LQKENI. Enrolling through a virtual design, the prospective study's participants ranged in age from roughly 18 to 90 years and lived across some 23 United States geographic areas. To assign participants to cohorts, the prospective study relied on clinical history that participants themselves reported in a screening survey and a study questionnaire. Recovered participants in ImmuneRACE Cohort 3 were defined as having two consecutive negative NP/OP PCR tests, clearance from a healthcare professional, or resolution of symptoms. In the prospective study, whole blood, serum and a nasopharyngeal or oropharyngeal swab were collected from each participant by mobile phlebotomists. Additional blood draws and questionnaires over an approximately 2-month period could optionally be provided by prospective study participants. Before DNA extraction, blood samples from the prospective study were shipped at room temperature or frozen.

TCRbeta CDR3 regions were amplified from genomic DNA by means of the immunoSEQ Assay, a bias-controlled multiplex PCR. The authors' analysis ran thus. Within the assay, amplification of reference gene primers was used to estimate how many nucleated cells each sample contained. Sequence reads were collapsed and filtered to measure the absolute abundance of every unique TCRbeta CDR3 rearrangement. For each sample, productive Simpson clonality was calculated as the square root of Simpson's diversity index over productive rearrangements. The source is immuneACCESS, and TCRdb retained only in-frame sequences with V and J called. Part of the clones is not carried over; for the studies checked, unresolved V genes explain less than half of this, and the remainder is unexplained. V, J and clone size were drawn from that table, and D and trimming were deduced from the DNA. This sample gives about 470,000 clones in total; approximately 90% of them show up just once. The top ten hold 0.7% of the sample.

The data belong to a study of blood T cell repertoires in COVID-19 (dated by TCRdb to 2018 to 2020). About the study as a whole: Samples covering the acute and convalescent phases of COVID-19 were provided by collaborators in the United States, Italy and Spain. The prospective study material was composed of cDNA or gDNA derived from T cells, B-cell-depleted T cells, or PBMCs. The repertoires were released in a freely available public database intended as a resource for research on the immune response to SARS-CoV-2. Subjects who had been exposed to COVID-19, were actively infected with it, or had recovered from it provided the deeply sampled blood TCRbeta repertoires that made up the dataset. Nearly every sample came with metadata listing a de-identified subject ID, COVID-19 status, age in years and sex. The samples were drawn from the first 160 participants of the ongoing ImmuneRACE study and from 1,254 subjects provided by 6 global collaborators. Where HLA class I and class II types were available, the types were taken from metadata supplied by the sample provider, not from assay-based typing.

Broader findings and caveats from the paper: How much clinical and demographic metadata was included differed by source and by participant, and the metadata was provided uncurated.

The chain couples TRBV18 to TRBJ2-1, and 14 bases in between align with TRBD2. This sequence was found in a woman aged 18 to 35 who had recovered from COVID-19. Input material: PBMCs or T cells enriched from blood (not recorded which). The DNA sequence follows: TGTGCCAGCTCACCTTTGACTAGCGGGGGGGCCAATGAGCAGTTCTTC. Its protein product is CASSPLTSGGANEQFF. With the rest looked up from the reference TRBV18 and TRBJ2-1 genes rather than sequenced, the full variable domain is NAGVMQNPRHLVRRRGQEARLRCSPMKGHSHVYWYRQLPEEGLKFMVYLQKENIIDESGMPKERFSAEFPKEGPSILRIQQVVRGDSAAYFCASSPLTSGGANEQFFGPGTRLTVL.